This is a list of T cell receptor beta chains from one sample in a study of cytomegalovirus exposure and HLA in healthy donors. Profiled with immunoSEQ multiplex PCR; TCRdb holds only in-frame clones, not every one. The sample has approximately 90,000 clones, around 96% seen once. The sequenced sample consisted of PBMCs. The receptor source for this set is a man between 18 and 29 years old in good health and CMV-seronegative. The CDR3 runs from the conserved cysteine through the conserved F or W. Fields, in order: J gene, V gene, D gene, clone size, CDR3 DNA, CDR3 protein. The D gene is left open where the match is weak. The listing skips clone size in some rows; elsewhere it reads once, few, many or a size class.

TRBJ2-5,TRBV5-4,TRBD2,NA,TGTGCCAGCAGCTTGGCTAGCGGAGGCCAAGAGACCCAGTACTTC,CASSLASGGQETQYF
TRBJ2-1,TRBV21-1,NA,NA,TGTGCCAGCAGCAAAAGGGGGAGGGGTTACAATGAGCAGTTCTTC,CASSKRGRGYNEQFF
TRBJ2-5,TRBV18,NA,NA,TGTGCCAGCTCACGAAGGGACGGGGGTGGAGAGACCCAGTACTTC,CASSRRDGGGETQYF
TRBJ2-2,TRBV4-1,TRBD2,once,TGCGCCAGCAGCCAGGGACTAGCGGGAGCGAACACCGGGGAGCTGTTTTTT,CASSQGLAGANTGELFF
TRBJ1-4,TRBV2,NA,NA,TGTGCCTCTAACAGGCAGGAGGAAAAACTGTTTTTT,CASNRQEEKLFF
TRBJ1-1,TRBV19,TRBD1,NA,TGTGCCAGTAGTATAGGGGACAGGGGGGTCACTGAAGCTTTCTTT,CASSIGDRGVTEAFF
TRBJ1-2,TRBV2,TRBD1,NA,TGTGCCAGCAGATCCCGGGACAGGTCTAACTATGGCTACACCTTC,CASRSRDRSNYGYTF
TRBJ1-2,TRBV2,TRBD1,once,TGTGCCAGCAGTGCTACCGGGACAGGGGGAATGTATGGCTACACCTTC,CASSATGTGGMYGYTF
TRBJ1-1,TRBV19,TRBD1,NA,TGTGCCACCACTTACAGGGGAAGGGCTGAAGCTTTCTTT,CATTYRGRAEAFF
TRBJ1-3,TRBV30,TRBD1,NA,TGTGCCTGGAGTGCCGACAGGGGGCTGGGAAACACCATATATTTT,CAWSADRGLGNTIYF
TRBJ1-5,TRBV19,NA,NA,TGTGCCAGTGGATCAGGGTCAAATCAGCCCCAGCATTTT,CASGSGSNQPQHF
TRBJ1-6,TRBV5-1,TRBD1,NA,TGCGCCAGCAGCTACGGGACAGGGGGCAATTCACCCCTCCACTTT,CASSYGTGGNSPLHF
TRBJ2-2,TRBV6-6,TRBD2,NA,TGTGCCAGCCGGGAATGGGGACTAGTCCTTTTCGGGGAGCTGTTTTTT,CASREWGLVLFGELFF
TRBJ2-5,TRBV6-6,NA,NA,TGTGCCAGCAACCCCGGCGGGGCGCAAGAGACCCAGTACTTC,CASNPGGAQETQYF
TRBJ2-5,TRBV25-1,TRBD1,NA,TGTGCCAGCAGAGATGACAGGGGGCCGGGGGAGACCCAGTACTTC,CASRDDRGPGETQYF
TRBJ1-5,TRBV5-5,NA,NA,TGTGCCAGCAGCTTTAACAGAGTCAATCAGCCCCAGCATTTT,CASSFNRVNQPQHF
TRBJ1-2,TRBV30,NA,NA,TGTGCCTGGAGTGTTAGGGAGGATTCTGGCTACACCTTC,CAWSVREDSGYTF
TRBJ2-3,TRBV30,TRBD1,NA,TGTGCCTGGCTCGGGACAGTCACAGATACGCAGTATTTT,CAWLGTVTDTQYF
TRBJ1-1,TRBV6-5,TRBD1,NA,TGTGCCAGCAGTACCGGACAGGGAGGCACTGAAGCTTTCTTT,CASSTGQGGTEAFF